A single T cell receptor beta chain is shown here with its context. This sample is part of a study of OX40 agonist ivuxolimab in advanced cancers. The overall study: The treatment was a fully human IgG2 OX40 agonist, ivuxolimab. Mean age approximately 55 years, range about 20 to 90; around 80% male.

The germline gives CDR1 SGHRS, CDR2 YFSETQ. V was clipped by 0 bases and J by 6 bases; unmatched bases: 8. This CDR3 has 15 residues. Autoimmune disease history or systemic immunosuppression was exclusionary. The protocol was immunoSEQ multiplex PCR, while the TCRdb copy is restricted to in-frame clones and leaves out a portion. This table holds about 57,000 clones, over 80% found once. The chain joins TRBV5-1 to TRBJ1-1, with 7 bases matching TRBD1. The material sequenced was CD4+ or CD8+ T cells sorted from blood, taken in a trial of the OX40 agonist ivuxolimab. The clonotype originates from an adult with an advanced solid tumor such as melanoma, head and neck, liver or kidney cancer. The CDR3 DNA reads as TGCGCCAGCAGCTTGGGTACAGGGGCGGTTCCTGAAGCTTTCTTT. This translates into CASSLGTGAVPEAFF.